The clone carrying this T cell receptor beta chain came up a few times. Antigen unknown. At one end the junction does not follow the germline gene, possibly because of a read error. The sample is drawn from a study of spatial heterogeneity in lung cancer. Study as a whole: In raw reads, more than eight appearances on average were recorded for each unique TCR and UMI combination. Whole-study results and caveats: Intratumoral expanded alpha and beta TCR counts were found to track tumor mutation counts. Expanded TCRs classified as ubiquitous or regional were counted, and these counts tracked ubiquitous and regional nonsynonymous mutations, respectively.

The sample's time point: sample taken at primary tumor resection. Sequencing of whole RNA from tumor, nontumor lung or frozen PBMC involved no sorting. CDR1 is SNHLY and CDR2 is FYNNEI in the germline V gene. The CDR3 is 14 residues long. A single record per CDR3 protein comes from TCRdb applying MiXCR to the 5' RACE reads. The sample has around 100,000 distinct CDR3 sequences, 4.4% seen once; the top ten hold 20% to 25%. The chain carries TRBV2 and TRBJ2-7; 8 nucleotides align to TRBD2. The source is a male donor with early-stage non-small cell lung cancer. The material sequenced was lung tumor tissue, taken at surgery. CDR3 nucleotide sequence: TGTGCCAGCAGTGAAGCGTTATTGGGGAGCGGGAGACGCTTC. Its protein is CASSEALLGSGRRF.